The count of the clone carrying this TCR beta chain is one. The CDR3 runs to 14 residues. Germline assignment: CDR1 SGHNT and CDR2 YENEEA. Losses at the gene ends were 4 bases for V and 4 bases for J; bases not matched to a gene: 2. Sequenced by immunoSEQ multiplex PCR; TCRdb stores in-frame clones only, minus some. Among 60,000 or so clones listed, 80% to 90% were seen once. This specimen comes from a study of T cell changes during pregnancy in multiple sclerosis. The chain employs TRBV11-3 and TRBJ2-3, with 10 bases fitting TRBD2. The sample in question was peripheral blood, obtained in the first trimester of pregnancy. The origin of this receptor is a female donor with multiple sclerosis, enrolled in a pregnancy study. Written as DNA, the CDR3 is TGTGCCAGCAGCTCAGGGACTAGCGCAGATACGCAGTATTTT. Its translation: CASSSGTSADTQYF.